The source of this T cell receptor beta chain is a study of T-cell memory formation after mild COVID-19. About the research overall: TCR clustering was largely donor specific. Study-wide points: Cross-reactive memory seemingly joined, as some responding clones were found in pre-infection memory. CD4+ contracting clones lay mainly in CM and EM, CD8+ ones in EMRA.

Researchers used 5'RACE with constant-segment primers to make TCR alpha and TCR beta cDNA libraries that carry sample barcodes and UMIs. TCRdb reprocessed the 5' RACE reads via MiXCR and lists one record per CDR3 protein. The data hold roughly 310,000 distinct CDR3 sequences, with about 16% observed a single time. The CDR3 extends over 19 amino acids. Trimming removed 6 bases from V and 2 bases from J; junction bases left unmatched: 18. A remark on this clonotype: What it binds is unknown.

The sequenced sample was PBMCs or a T cell subset sorted from them (not recorded which). The rearrangement links TRBV12-3 or TRBV12-4 to TRBJ1-5; 8 bases fit TRBD1. This TCR was sampled from a man aged 18-30 years who had mild COVID-19 (a few samples of this study predate the infection). Cell type and time point are not known. For the CDR3, the DNA is TGTGCCAGCAGCCCCCGGGCAGGGGGCTCTCCTATAGGCAATCAGCCCCAGCATTTT. It specifies CASSPRAGGSPIGNQPQHF.